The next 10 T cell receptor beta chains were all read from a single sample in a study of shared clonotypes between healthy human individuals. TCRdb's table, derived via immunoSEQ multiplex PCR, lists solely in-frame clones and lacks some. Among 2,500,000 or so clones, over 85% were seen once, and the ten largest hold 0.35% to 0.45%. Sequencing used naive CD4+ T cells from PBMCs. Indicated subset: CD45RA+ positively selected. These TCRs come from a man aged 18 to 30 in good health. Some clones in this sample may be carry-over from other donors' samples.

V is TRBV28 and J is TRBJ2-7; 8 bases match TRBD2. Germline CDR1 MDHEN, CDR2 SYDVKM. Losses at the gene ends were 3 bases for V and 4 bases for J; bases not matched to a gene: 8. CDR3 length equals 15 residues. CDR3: CASSLPGTRGYEQYF. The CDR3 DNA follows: TGTGCCAGCAGTTTGCCCGGGACTAGGGGGTACGAGCAGTACTTC.

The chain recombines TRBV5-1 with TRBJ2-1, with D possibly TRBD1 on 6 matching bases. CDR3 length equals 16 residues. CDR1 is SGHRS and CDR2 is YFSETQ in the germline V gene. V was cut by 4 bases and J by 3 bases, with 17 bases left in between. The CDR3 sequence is CASSVTLLGGYNEQFF. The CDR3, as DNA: TGCGCCAGCAGCGTTACCCTACTAGGGGGCTACAATGAGCAGTTCTTC.

CDR3 amino acids: CASSSEGRGWYGYTF. The CDR3 DNA reads TGTGCCAGCAGCTCGGAGGGTCGGGGCTGGTATGGCTACACCTTC. V usage is TRBV5-8 and J usage is TRBJ1-2; TRBD1 might be the D (5 bases). The CDR3 contains 15 residues. V was cut by 3 bases and J by 5 bases, with 17 bases left in between. Germline V gene lookup returns CDR1 SGHTS and CDR2 YDEGEE.

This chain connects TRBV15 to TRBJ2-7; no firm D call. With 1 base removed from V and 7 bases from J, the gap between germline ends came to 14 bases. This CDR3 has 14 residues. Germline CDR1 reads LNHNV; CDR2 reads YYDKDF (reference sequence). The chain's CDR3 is CATSRGGAMGEQYF. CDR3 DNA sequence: TGTGCCACCAGCAGAGGCGGAGCCATGGGAGAGCAGTACTTC.

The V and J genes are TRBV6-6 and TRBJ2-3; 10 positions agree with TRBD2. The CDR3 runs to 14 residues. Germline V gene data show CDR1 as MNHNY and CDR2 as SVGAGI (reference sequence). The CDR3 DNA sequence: TGTGTGACCCGAAGCGGGAGGGCCATAGATACGCAGTATTTT. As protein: CVTRSGRAIDTQYF.

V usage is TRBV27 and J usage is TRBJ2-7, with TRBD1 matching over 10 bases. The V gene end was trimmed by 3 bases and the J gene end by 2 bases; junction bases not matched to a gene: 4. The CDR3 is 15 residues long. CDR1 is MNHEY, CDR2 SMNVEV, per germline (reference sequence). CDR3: CASSLTDRGAYEQYF. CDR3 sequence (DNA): TGTGCCAGCAGTTTGACGGACAGGGGGGCCTACGAGCAGTACTTC.

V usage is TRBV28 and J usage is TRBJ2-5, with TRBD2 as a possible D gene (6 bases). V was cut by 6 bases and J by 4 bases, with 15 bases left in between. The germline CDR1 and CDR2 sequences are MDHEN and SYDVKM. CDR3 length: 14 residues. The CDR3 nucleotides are TGTGCCAGCAGCCAACCCGGGCGGGGAGAGACCCAGTACTTC. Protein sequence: CASSQPGRGETQYF. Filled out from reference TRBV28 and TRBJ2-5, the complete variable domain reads DVKVTQSSRYLVKRTGEKVFLECVQDMDHENMFWYRQDPGLGLRLIYFSYDVKMKEKGDIPEGYSVSREKKERFSLILESASTNQTSMYLCASSQPGRGETQYFGPGTRLLVL.

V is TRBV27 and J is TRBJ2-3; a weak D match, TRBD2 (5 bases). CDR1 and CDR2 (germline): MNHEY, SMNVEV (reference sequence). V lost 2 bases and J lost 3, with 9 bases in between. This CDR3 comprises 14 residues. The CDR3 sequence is CASSLGRETDTQYF. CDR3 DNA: TGTGCCAGCAGTTTAGGTAGGGAGACAGATACGCAGTATTTT.

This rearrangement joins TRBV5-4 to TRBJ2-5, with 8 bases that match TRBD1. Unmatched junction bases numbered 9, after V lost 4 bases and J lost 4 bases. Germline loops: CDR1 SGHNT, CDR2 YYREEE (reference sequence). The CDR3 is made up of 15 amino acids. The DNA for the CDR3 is TGTGCCAGCAGCCTGCCAGGGGGCTCGGGAGAGACCCAGTACTTC. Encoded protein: CASSLPGGSGETQYF.

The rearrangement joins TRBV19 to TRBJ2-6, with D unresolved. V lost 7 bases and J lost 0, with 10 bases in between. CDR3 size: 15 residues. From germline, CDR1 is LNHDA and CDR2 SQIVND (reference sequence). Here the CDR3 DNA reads TGTGCCAGTATTGGGTCGGGCTCTGGGGCCAACGTCCTGACTTTC. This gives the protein CASIGSGSGANVLTF.